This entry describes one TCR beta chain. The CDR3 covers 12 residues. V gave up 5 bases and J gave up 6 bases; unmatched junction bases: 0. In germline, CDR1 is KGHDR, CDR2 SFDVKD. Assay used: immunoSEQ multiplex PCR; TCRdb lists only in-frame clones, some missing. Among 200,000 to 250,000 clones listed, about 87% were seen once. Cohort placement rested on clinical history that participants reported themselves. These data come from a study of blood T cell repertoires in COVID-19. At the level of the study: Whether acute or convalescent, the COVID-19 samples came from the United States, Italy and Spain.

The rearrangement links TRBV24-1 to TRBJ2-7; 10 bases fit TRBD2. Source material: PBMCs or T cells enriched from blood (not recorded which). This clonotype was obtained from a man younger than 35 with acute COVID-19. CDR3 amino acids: CATSGLAGEQYF. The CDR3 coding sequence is TGTGCCACCAGTGGACTAGCGGGCGAGCAGTACTTC.